This T cell receptor beta chain is drawn from a study of T cells in localized non-small cell lung cancer. Regarding the study as a whole: Uninvolved adjacent lung had higher T cell clonality than tumor and all other tissues. Appearance in adjacent lung was seen for a median approximately 58 of the top 100 tumor clones.

Looked up from germline, CDR1 is MNHGY and CDR2 is SAAAGT. V lost 6 bases to trimming and J lost 4 bases, with 10 bases between them. The CDR3 is made up of 13 amino acids. TCRdb keeps only in-frame clones here, not all; method: immunoSEQ multiplex PCR. The sample carries approximately 2,600 clones, about 40% recorded once. Remarks on this clone: What it recognizes is unknown.

The chain links TRBV6-8 to TRBJ1-5; a possible D gene is TRBD1 (5 bases). The sequence was collected from a woman aged 40-70 years with stage II squamous cell lung carcinoma. The specimen comprised normal lung tissue next to the tumor, sampled before any cancer treatment. The chain's CDR3 is CASSMTVNQPQHF. CDR3 sequence (DNA): TGTGCCAGCAGCATGACAGTAAATCAGCCCCAGCATTTT.